Included here is one T cell receptor beta chain sequence, with context. Its antigen remains unidentified. This CDR3 spans 14 amino acids. The V gene's germline CDR1 is SGHNT and CDR2 YYREEE (reference sequence). The V end was cut by 0 bases, the J end by 7 bases, with 8 bases between. The source of the sample is a study of shared clonotypes between healthy human individuals. Study-wide results and caveats: Unshared clonotypes carried lower generation probabilities than those common to all four donors. Expectations were that clonotype sharing among donors would be affected by sequencing depth.

TCRdb keeps only in-frame clones here, not all; method: immunoSEQ multiplex PCR. This sample yields about 2.4 million clones, of which 80% to 95% are seen a single time; approximately 0.37% belongs to the top ten. The receptor was derived from a man younger than 35 in good health. Some clones in this sample may be carry-over from other donors' samples. V usage is TRBV5-4 and J usage is TRBJ1-6; unclear D gene. The sample comprised naive CD4+ T cells from PBMCs. Described subset: CD45RA+ positively selected. CDR3 bases: TGTGCCAGCAGCTTGGCTTCCGGAAATTCACCCCTCCACTTT. It encodes CASSLASGNSPLHF.